This T cell receptor (beta chain) appears in the sequencing data of a study of shared clonotypes between healthy human individuals. Study results and limitations: Sharing of clonotypes among donors was expected to vary with sequencing depth.

Sequenced by immunoSEQ multiplex PCR; TCRdb stores in-frame clones only, minus some. The repertoire holds 180,000 or so clones, 85% to 95% seen once, with 0.067% in the top ten. As concerns this clone: Its antigen is as yet unknown.

The length of the CDR3 is 13 residues. CDR1 and CDR2 (germline): MDHEN, SYDVKM. The sequence came from a woman in her thirties in good health. The sequenced material came from naive CD4+ T cells sorted from blood. The subset here: CD45RA+ positively selected. This chain uses TRBV28 with TRBJ2-5; maybe TRBD2 (6 bases). The J call may not be correct, given that the DNA end is closer to TRBJ2-7. CDR3 DNA sequence: TGTGCCAGCGGGTCCGGGGGCTCCTACGAGCAGTACTTC. Protein product: CASGSGGSYEQYF.